The 32 T cell receptor beta chains below were found in one sample sequenced in a study of identical twins. Via MiXCR, TCRdb re-called the 5' RACE reads, giving one row per CDR3 protein. The top ten clones hold 1.5% to 2% of a sample with roughly 710,000 distinct CDR3 sequences, approximately 6% of them seen once. Sequencing was carried out using naive T cells sorted from blood. Receptor source: a man aged 18 to 30 in good health.

There are a few counts of this clonotype. The V gene is TRBV7-2, the J gene TRBJ2-7; possibly TRBD1 for D (6 bases). CDR3 length equals 14 residues. Trimming left V 5 bases short and J 6 bases short, with 17 bases between. CDR1 and CDR2 from the germline V gene are SGHTA and FQGNSA. CDR3: CASSDAAGAGEQYF. CDR3 coding DNA: TGTGCCAGCAGCGACGCGGCAGGGGCGGGCGAGCAGTACTTC. Filled out from reference TRBV7-2 and TRBJ2-7, the complete variable domain reads GAGVSQSPSNKVTEKGKDVELRCDPISGHTALYWYRQSLGQGLEFLIYFQGNSAPDKSGLPSDRFSAERTGGSVSTLTIQRTQQEDSAVYLCASSDAAGAGEQYFGPGTRLTVT.

This clonotype has ten or more counts. CDR3 residues: CASSLDGGQTPYEQYF. The CDR3 DNA follows: TGCGCCAGCAGCTTGGACGGAGGACAGACCCCCTACGAGCAGTACTTC. The chain recombines TRBV5-1 with TRBJ2-7, with D perhaps TRBD1 (6 bases). This CDR3 is 16 amino acids long. V lost 0 bases, J lost 2 bases, and 15 bases lay in between. Germline V gives CDR1 SGHRS, CDR2 YFSETQ.

The sample holds many counts of this clonotype. This chain joins TRBV6-2 or TRBV6-3 and TRBJ2-1, with TRBD1 matching over 7 bases. Trimming took 2 bases from V and 7 from J; bases not matched to a gene: 8. Per germline, CDR1 MNHEY and CDR2 SVGEGT. The CDR3 runs to 15 residues. The CDR3 protein is CASSYSRGPRNEQFF. CDR3 coding DNA: TGTGCCAGCAGTTACAGTAGGGGGCCACGAAATGAGCAGTTCTTC.

This clonotype was recorded at least ten times. The chain carries TRBV20-1 and TRBJ2-1; 7 bases match TRBD2. The CDR3 has 16 residues. With 1 base clipped from V and 3 bases from J, the junction kept 9 bases outside the gene matches. CDR1 is DFQATT, CDR2 SNEGSKA, per germline (reference sequence). As DNA, the CDR3 is TGCAGTGCTAGAGCGGAGGCGGGAGATATCTACAATGAGCAGTTCTTC. This translates into CSARAEAGDIYNEQFF.

The rearrangement uses TRBV11-2 and TRBJ2-7; 11 bases map to TRBD1. This CDR3 has 16 residues. Germline V gene sequence: CDR1 SGHAT, CDR2 FQNNGV. V was pared by 1 base and J by 4 bases, with 6 bases of the junction left unmatched. DNA for the CDR3: TGTGCCAGCAGCTTAGTAGGGACAGGGGGTGCGTACGAGCAGTACGTC. It encodes CASSLVGTGGAYEQYV.

This clonotype was seen a handful of times. The chain recombines TRBV5-1 with TRBJ1-1; D is ambiguous. The CDR3 is 15 residues long. V lost 0 bases and J lost 1, with 10 bases in between. Per germline, CDR1 SGHRS and CDR2 YFSETQ. The CDR3 DNA reads TGCGCCAGCAGCTTGGGAGGGCGCGGGAACACTGAAGCTTTCTTT. It is translated as CASSLGGRGNTEAFF.

The chain uses TRBV6-1 and TRBJ1-5; the D is unclear. The CDR3 covers 14 residues. Per the germline V gene, CDR1 is MNHNS and CDR2 is SASEGT. V lost 7 bases, J lost 1 base, and 11 bases lay in between. CDR3 DNA sequence: TGTGCCAGCAAACGAGTGGGGAGCAATCAGCCCCAGCATTTT. This codes for CASKRVGSNQPQHF.

Many counts were recorded for this clonotype. The chain carries TRBV27 and TRBJ2-1; D is unresolved. V was cut by 3 bases and J by 0 bases, with 9 bases left in between. This CDR3 comprises 15 residues. In germline, CDR1 is MNHEY, CDR2 SMNVEV (reference sequence). Here the CDR3 reads CASSFPASSYNEQFF. Written as DNA, the CDR3 is TGTGCCAGCAGTTTCCCCGCAAGCTCCTACAATGAGCAGTTCTTC.

The sample holds many counts of this clonotype. The V call is TRBV9, the J call TRBJ2-1; unclear D gene. This CDR3 contains 13 residues. The germline V gene encodes CDR1 SGDLS and CDR2 YYNGEE. V lost 2 bases to trimming and J lost 0 bases, with 3 bases between them. CDR3 protein: CASSVNSYNEQFF. The CDR3 nucleotides read TGTGCCAGCAGCGTGAACTCCTACAATGAGCAGTTCTTC.

Comment on this clonotype: A much larger clonotype is one base distant, so this may be a read error. The J gene is TRBJ2-2, the V gene TRBV4-1; no firm D call. Germline CDR1 and CDR2: MGHRA and YSYEKL. This CDR3 has 14 amino acids. Trimming took 0 bases from V and 9 from J, leaving 11 bases between them. The CDR3 region is CASSQDVPYRELFF. CDR3 coding DNA: TGCGCCAGCAGCCAAGATGTTCCTTACAGGGAGCTGTTTTTT.

This clonotype was counted many times. V gene TRBV12-3 or TRBV12-4 combines with J gene TRBJ2-3; TRBD2 matches at 8 bases. There are 17 residues in the CDR3. Trimming at V came to 5 bases and at J to 0 bases, leaving 10 bases not matched to a gene. The CDR3 reads CASSSRHSSGSTDTQYF. CDR3 sequence (DNA): TGTGCCAGCAGTAGTCGTCATTCTAGCGGGAGCACAGATACGCAGTATTTT.

This clonotype has more than one count but fewer than ten. The rearrangement uses TRBV12-3 or TRBV12-4 and TRBJ2-1; 14 nucleotides match TRBD2. The V and J ends lost 10 bases and 8 bases, in that order; junction bases with no gene match: 13. The CDR3 is 16 amino acids. CDR3 bases: TGTGCCATTGTCAGACTAGCGGGAGGGCCTATGTATGAGCAGTTCTTC. Translated: CAIVRLAGGPMYEQFF.

This clonotype was detected many times. The rearrangement uses TRBV5-1 and TRBJ2-3; maybe TRBD2 (5 bases). Trimming shortened V by 1 base and J by 0 bases, and 12 bases separated the two germline ends. The CDR3 totals 16 residues. CDR1 SGHRS and CDR2 YFSETQ come from the germline V gene. The CDR3 loop is CASSLIGSTSTDTQYF. CDR3 bases: TGCGCCAGCAGCTTGATTGGGAGCACGAGCACAGATACGCAGTATTTT.

This clonotype was seen more than once but under ten times. The chain couples TRBV27 to TRBJ1-5, with a weak D call TRBD1 (5 bases). Germline V gene sequence: CDR1 MNHEY, CDR2 SMNVEV (reference sequence). The CDR3 totals 17 residues. V lost 0 bases to trimming and J lost 2 bases, with 14 bases between them. In DNA form, the CDR3 reads TGTGCCAGCAGTTTATCGAGGGTCCAGGGCGGCAATCAGCCCCAGCATTTT. This gives the protein CASSLSRVQGGNQPQHF.

This clonotype was counted ten times or more. The CDR3 reads CASRPVIGELFF. The DNA for the CDR3 is TGTGCCAGCCGCCCTGTTATCGGGGAGCTGTTTTTT. The rearrangement links TRBV7-9 to TRBJ2-2; D not certain. The germline gives CDR1 SEHNR, CDR2 FQNEAQ (reference sequence). V lost 8 bases and J lost 7, with 11 bases in between. This CDR3 contains 12 residues.

The genes are TRBV6-5 and TRBJ1-2; a possible D gene is TRBD1 (6 bases). The CDR3 contains 13 residues. Germline CDR1 reads MNHEY; CDR2 reads SVGAGI. Trimming left V 3 bases short and J 7 bases short, with 12 bases between. The CDR3 nucleotides read TGTGCCAGCAGTTATGGCAGGGGTACTGGCTACACCTTC. Amino acid sequence: CASSYGRGTGYTF.

This clonotype was counted a few times. V gene TRBV14 combines with J gene TRBJ1-5, with 8 bases identical to TRBD1. The J segment lost 6 bases and the V segment lost 2 bases, leaving 6 bases of the junction unmatched. This CDR3 is built from 15 residues. Germline lookup yields CDR1 SGHDN and CDR2 FVKESK. The CDR3 here is CASSQKRTGSQPQHF. CDR3 DNA sequence: TGTGCCAGCAGCCAAAAGAGGACAGGGAGTCAGCCCCAGCATTTT. Variable domain in full (rest from reference TRBV14 and TRBJ1-5): EAGVTQFPSHSVIEKGQTVTLRCDPISGHDNLYWYRRVMGKEIKFLLHFVKESKQDESGMPNNRFLAERTGGTYSTLKVQPAELEDSGVYFCASSQKRTGSQPQHFGDGTRLSIL.

This clonotype was seen repeatedly, ten times or more. The V gene is TRBV5-1, the J gene TRBJ2-7; D ambiguous. Germline CDR1 reads SGHRS; CDR2 reads YFSETQ. This CDR3 region has 14 residues. Trimming removed 0 bases from V and 3 bases from J, with 10 bases in between. The CDR3 here is CASSLEGAGYEQYV. The CDR3 DNA sequence: TGCGCCAGCAGCTTGGAAGGTGCAGGCTACGAGCAGTACGTC.

V gene TRBV27 combines with J gene TRBJ2-6; D unclear. Germline V CDR1 and CDR2: MNHEY, SMNVEV (reference sequence). Trimming left V 3 bases short and J 2 bases short, with 11 bases between. CDR3 length: 16 amino acids. CDR3 sequence reads: CASSFTVSTGANVLTF. CDR3 in DNA: TGTGCCAGCAGTTTTACGGTTTCTACTGGGGCCAACGTCCTGACTTTC.

This clonotype has ten or more counts. The chain is built from TRBV12-3 or TRBV12-4 and TRBJ1-4; D remains unclear. CDR3 size: 13 residues. The V gene lost 8 bases and the J gene lost 8 bases, with 15 bases spanning the gap. CDR3: CASGRGGSEKLFF. CDR3 sequence (DNA): TGTGCCAGCGGCCGGGGAGGTTCCGAAAAACTGTTTTTT.

Points on this clonotype: The limits of the CDR3 on the DNA are not certain, so only TCRdb's listed CDR3 is given. The rearrangement uses TRBV5-4 and TRBJ2-2; the DNA was not compared with TRBD1, the D call given in the table. The CDR3 spans 17 residues, counting both ends. Germline CDR1 and CDR2: SGHNT and YYREEE (reference sequence). This chain's CDR3 is CASSFGGGTTYTGELYF.

This clonotype was recorded a few times. The chain recombines TRBV19 with TRBJ2-4; D is unresolved. The CDR3 sequence is 15 residues long. The V gene's germline CDR1 is LNHDA and CDR2 SQIVND (reference sequence). Trimming cost V 6 bases and J 5 bases, with 17 bases left between them. For the CDR3, the DNA is TGTGCCAGTAGCCTTATAAGGTTTGGGGAAAACATTCAGTACTTC. It encodes CASSLIRFGENIQYF.

This clonotype has at least ten counts. This chain links TRBV5-1 with TRBJ2-7; 10 positions agree with TRBD1. This CDR3 contains 14 residues. Germline assignment: CDR1 SGHRS and CDR2 YFSETQ. After removal of 4 bases from V and 4 bases from J, the junction contained 5 bases not matched to a gene. CDR3 in amino acids: CASSPGQGIYEQYF. CDR3 bases: TGCGCCAGCAGCCCGGGACAGGGGATATACGAGCAGTACTTC.

This clonotype was counted between two and nine times. The chain joins TRBV29-1 to TRBJ2-2; TRBD2 agrees at 9 bases. J was trimmed by 1 base and V by 7 bases; bases with no gene match: 7. The CDR3 extends over 15 amino acids. CDR1 and CDR2 (germline): SQVTM, ANQGSEA. CDR3: CSAGAGGRNTGELFF. As DNA, the CDR3 is TGCAGCGCGGGAGCGGGGGGACGGAACACCGGGGAGCTGTTTTTT.

This clonotype was counted ten times or more. The rearrangement links TRBV20-1 to TRBJ2-1; D unclear. CDR3 size: 13 residues. V was trimmed by 4 bases and J by 3 bases, leaving 10 bases between them. Germline loops: CDR1 DFQATT, CDR2 SNEGSKA (reference sequence). The CDR3 here is CSATTRLYNEQFF. In DNA form, the CDR3 reads TGCAGTGCTACGACACGGCTCTACAATGAGCAGTTCTTC.

This clonotype was detected ten times or more. The J gene is TRBJ2-5, the V gene TRBV7-9; no definite D call. V gave up 8 bases and J gave up 4 bases, with 14 bases separating them. This CDR3 spans 13 amino acids. Germline V gene data show CDR1 as SEHNR and CDR2 as FQNEAQ (reference sequence). CDR3 nucleotide sequence: TGTGCCAGCGGACCTAGGGTTGGAGAGACCCAGTACTTC. It encodes CASGPRVGETQYF.

This clonotype was seen ten or more times. The chain uses TRBV7-9 and TRBJ2-1; D is possibly TRBD1 (6 bases). CDR1 and CDR2 (germline): SEHNR, FQNEAQ (reference sequence). This CDR3 has 14 amino acids. Trimming pared 3 bases from V and 9 bases from J, leaving 15 bases between. The CDR3 sequence: CASSLGQQGPEQFF. For the CDR3, the DNA is TGTGCCAGCAGCTTGGGGCAACAGGGACCTGAGCAGTTCTTC.

This clonotype has at least ten counts. This rearrangement joins TRBV24-1 to TRBJ2-1; 11 bases are shared with TRBD1. J lost 8 bases, V lost 4 bases, and 12 bases had no gene match. In germline, CDR1 is KGHDR, CDR2 SFDVKD. The CDR3 has 17 residues. CDR3 protein: CATSDAIKDRGRDEQFF. The CDR3 DNA reads as TGTGCCACCAGTGACGCTATAAAGGACAGGGGGCGCGATGAGCAGTTCTTC.

This clonotype was counted a few times. The chain uses TRBV25-1 and TRBJ2-1; perhaps TRBD1 as D (7 bases). CDR3 size: 17 residues. Germline V gene data show CDR1 as MGHDK and CDR2 as SYGVNS. V dropped 8 bases and J dropped 4 bases, with 24 bases sitting between them. The CDR3 region is CASFGRKQGPAYNEQFF. In DNA, the CDR3 is TGTGCCAGCTTTGGGAGGAAACAGGGGCCAGCGTACAATGAGCAGTTCTTC.

This clonotype was counted between two and nine times. The chain recombines TRBV7-9 with TRBJ2-5; D unclear. The V gene's germline CDR1 is SEHNR and CDR2 FQNEAQ (reference sequence). V lost 7 bases to trimming and J lost 5 bases, with 11 bases between them. This CDR3 is 12 amino acids long. CDR3 bases: TGTGCCAGCAAGTCGGTTGATGAGACCCAGTACTTC. Protein product: CASKSVDETQYF. The full variable domain, with the rest looked up from reference TRBV7-9 and TRBJ2-5, is DTGVSQNPRHKITKRGQNVTFRCDPISEHNRLYWYRQTLGQGPEFLTYFQNEAQLEKSRLLSDRFSAERPKGSFSTLEIQRTEQGDSAMYLCASKSVDETQYFGPGTRLLVL.

In its sample, this clonotype was seen many times. The V and J genes are TRBV7-9 and TRBJ2-1, with 8 nucleotides matching TRBD2. This CDR3 comprises 13 residues. V shed 6 bases and J 7 bases; nucleotides not matched to a gene: 5. The V gene's germline CDR1 is SEHNR and CDR2 FQNEAQ (reference sequence). The DNA of the CDR3 is TGTGCCAGCAGTAGCGGGGCCTTGAATGAGCAGTTCTTC. Protein sequence: CASSSGALNEQFF.

This chain uses TRBV7-9 with TRBJ1-1; TRBD1 aligns across 7 bases. This CDR3 contains 15 residues. Trimming took 3 bases from V and 6 from J; bases not matched to a gene: 10. CDR1 is SEHNR and CDR2 is FQNEAQ in the germline V gene (reference sequence). The CDR3 reads CASSFPKTGTAEAFF. The CDR3 DNA follows: TGTGCCAGCAGCTTTCCGAAGACAGGGACCGCTGAAGCTTTCTTT.